A single sample is the source of the 28 T cell receptor beta chains below, sequenced in a study of PD-1 blockade in classical Hodgkin lymphoma. Sequenced by immunoSEQ multiplex PCR; TCRdb stores in-frame clones only, minus some. The data hold tens of thousands of clones, with about 83% observed a single time. Autologous stem cell transplantation was followed by relapse in every patient, and brentuximab vedotin exposure varied. Using magnetic negative selection, the CD4+ T cells were separated out of thawed PBMCs. The sample was CD4+ T cells from blood, taken at baseline. The receptors derive from a human donor with classical Hodgkin lymphoma.

The chain couples TRBV10-3 to TRBJ1-2; unclear D gene. This CDR3 contains 15 residues. V was cut by 0 bases and J by 2 bases, with 10 bases left in between. Germline V gene lookup returns CDR1 ENHRY and CDR2 SYGVKD. Here the CDR3 reads CAISESGQANYGYTF. The CDR3 DNA reads TGTGCCATCAGTGAGTCTGGGCAGGCAAACTATGGCTACACCTTC.

The gene calls are TRBV5-1 and TRBJ2-2; 7 nucleotides agree with TRBD2. Trimming at V came to 0 bases and at J to 6 bases, leaving 2 bases not matched to a gene. The CDR3 is made up of 14 amino acids. Looked up from germline, CDR1 is SGHRS and CDR2 is YFSETQ. The CDR3 DNA reads TGCGCCAGCAGCTTGGGGACTAGTTCCGGGGAGCTGTTTTTT. Translating gives CASSLGTSSGELFF.

CDR3 residues: CASSSYDVGYNEQFF. CDR3 sequence (DNA): TGTGCCAGCAGCTCGTATGATGTCGGCTACAATGAGCAGTTCTTC. This chain links TRBV7-8 with TRBJ2-1, with no clear D. Germline V CDR1 and CDR2: SGHVS, FQNEAQ. The CDR3 contains 15 residues. The ends were cut back, 4 bases at V and 3 bases at J, with 13 bases in the middle.

The chain carries TRBV6-1 and TRBJ1-1; D may be TRBD1 (5 bases). The length of the CDR3 is 15 residues. Germline V gene sequence: CDR1 MNHNS, CDR2 SASEGT. Trimming cost V 6 bases and J 5 bases, with 19 bases left between them. CDR3 bases: TGTGCCAGCAGGGGGGATTACTGGTCAGGGACTGAAGCTTTCTTT. Its translation is CASRGDYWSGTEAFF.

The CDR3 is CASSPGYNEQFF. CDR3 bases: TGTGCCAGCAGCCCGGGGTACAATGAGCAGTTCTTC. This sequence joins TRBV5-6 and TRBJ2-1; a possible D gene is TRBD2 (5 bases). The ends were cut back, 4 bases at V and 4 bases at J, with 6 bases in the middle. The germline V gene encodes CDR1 SGHDT and CDR2 YYEEEE. The CDR3 extends over 12 amino acids.

The chain carries TRBV7-9 and TRBJ2-5; D call uncertain. The CDR3 contains 13 residues. Germline loops: CDR1 SEHNR, CDR2 FQNEAQ (reference sequence). V lost 5 bases, J lost 4 bases, and 11 bases lay in between. CDR3 sequence: CASSLNGRETQYF. CDR3 coding DNA: TGTGCCAGCAGCCTAAATGGGCGAGAGACCCAGTACTTC.

The CDR3 DNA sequence: TGCGCCAGCAGCCTCGGGGGGATCCAAGGACAGCCCCAGCATTTT. Protein: CASSLGGIQGQPQHF. The rearrangement links TRBV5-1 to TRBJ1-5, with D perhaps matching TRBD1 (5 bases). V lost 4 bases and J 7 bases, leaving 18 bases between the germline ends. The CDR3 spans 15 residues. Per the germline V gene, CDR1 is SGHRS and CDR2 is YFSETQ.

The chain recombines TRBV7-2 with TRBJ2-1; TRBD2 matches 11 bases. The CDR3 consists of 15 residues. J gave up 8 bases and V 4 bases, and 7 bases lay outside the gene matches. CDR1 is SGHTA, CDR2 FQGNSA, per germline. The CDR3 here is CASSSSTSGAYEQFF. The CDR3 DNA follows: TGTGCCAGCAGCTCCTCGACTAGCGGGGCTTATGAGCAGTTCTTC.

The chain uses TRBV7-3 and TRBJ2-7; D uncertain. The V and J ends lost 3 bases and 2 bases respectively, with 11 bases between them. The CDR3 is 14 residues long. From germline, CDR1 is SGHTA and CDR2 FQGTGA. CDR3 coding DNA: TGTGCCAGCAGCTTGTCGTATGGTCCCTACGAGCAGTACTTC. Translating gives CASSLSYGPYEQYF.

Worth noting for this clone: The identical CDR3 is also encoded by other nucleotide sequences in the sample. This chain links TRBV4-2 with TRBJ2-3, with TRBD2 matching 11 bases. The J segment lost 1 base and the V segment lost 4 bases, leaving 4 bases of the junction unmatched. Germline CDR1 LGHNA, CDR2 YNFKEQ. CDR3 length: 16 amino acids. The CDR3 coding sequence is TGTGCCAGCAGCCCAGGGACTAGCGGCGGCACAGATACGCAGTATTTT. This translates into CASSPGTSGGTDTQYF.

V usage is TRBV4-3 and J usage is TRBJ2-5, with 7 bases that match TRBD2. The CDR3 spans 16 residues. The germline V gene has CDR1 LGHNA and CDR2 YSLEER. With V trimmed by 5 bases and J by 3 bases, 12 bases remained unmatched. The DNA of the CDR3 is TGCGCCAGCAGCGCTCAACTAGTAGGGAGGGAAGAGACCCAGTACTTC. It encodes CASSAQLVGREETQYF.

The chain joins TRBV6-6 to TRBJ2-5, with 8 bases matching TRBD2. J gave up 5 bases and V 2 bases, and 10 bases lay outside the gene matches. Germline lookup yields CDR1 MNHNY and CDR2 SVGAGI (reference sequence). This CDR3 contains 16 residues. In nucleotides, the CDR3 is TGTGCCAGCAGTTACACGACGAGCGGGGGCGGGGAGACCCAGTACTTC. Its protein product is CASSYTTSGGGETQYF.

This clone occurred a few times. The CDR3 nucleotides are TGTGCCAGTAGTTTCCTAGACACACTGAACACTGAAGCTTTCTTT. It codes for CASSFLDTLNTEAFF. The chain employs TRBV19 and TRBJ1-1; D is uncertain. The CDR3 contains 15 residues. The germline V and J ends were trimmed by 5 bases and 0 bases, with 13 bases remaining between them. Germline loops: CDR1 LNHDA, CDR2 SQIVND (reference sequence).

The chain is built from TRBV7-2 and TRBJ1-1; TRBD1 might be the D (6 bases). Germline CDR1 SGHTA, CDR2 FQGNSA. The CDR3 contains 16 residues. V lost 0 bases to trimming and J lost 4 bases, with 15 bases between them. The CDR3 spells CASSLAWTARGTEAFF. DNA for the CDR3: TGTGCCAGCAGCTTAGCCTGGACAGCCCGAGGCACTGAAGCTTTCTTT.

Written as DNA, the CDR3 is TGTGCCAGTAGTCAGTGGGACAGGGTGAACACCATATATTTT. This encodes CASSQWDRVNTIYF. The V gene is TRBV19, the J gene TRBJ1-3, with 9 bases identical to TRBD1. The CDR3 covers 14 residues. CDR1 LNHDA and CDR2 SQIVND come from the germline V gene (reference sequence). The V segment lost 5 bases and the J segment 7 bases; nucleotides outside the gene matches: 6. Variable domain in full (rest from reference TRBV19 and TRBJ1-3): DGGITQSPKYLFRKEGQNVTLSCEQNLNHDAMYWYRQDPGQGLRLIYYSQIVNDFQKGDIAEGYSVSREKKESFPLTVTSAQKNPTAFYLCASSQWDRVNTIYFGEGSWLTVV.

The chain couples TRBV15 to TRBJ1-4; unclear D gene. The CDR3 consists of 16 residues. The ends were cut back, 0 bases at V and 0 bases at J, with 8 bases in the middle. The V gene's germline CDR1 is LNHNV and CDR2 YYDKDF (reference sequence). The CDR3 loop reads CATSRDLAPTNEKLFF. The CDR3 DNA reads as TGTGCCACCAGCAGAGATCTTGCGCCAACTAATGAAAAACTGTTTTTT.

CDR3 protein: CASSPLRGEAFF. The CDR3 bases are TGTGCCAGCTCACCACTTAGGGGTGAAGCTTTCTTT. This chain links TRBV18 with TRBJ1-1, with D maybe TRBD1 (5 bases). The CDR3 loop spans 12 amino acids. The germline V gene has CDR1 KGHSH and CDR2 LQKENI. The germline V and J ends were trimmed by 1 base and 7 bases, with 7 bases remaining between them. Combining the CDR3 with reference TRBV18 and TRBJ1-1 gives the whole variable domain NAGVMQNPRHLVRRRGQEARLRCSPMKGHSHVYWYRQLPEEGLKFMVYLQKENIIDESGMPKERFSAEFPKEGPSILRIQQVVRGDSAAYFCASSPLRGEAFFGQGTRLTVV.

This sequence joins TRBV7-6 and TRBJ2-1; unclear D gene. This CDR3 has 13 amino acids. V dropped 4 bases and J dropped 4 bases, with 8 bases sitting between them. Germline loops: CDR1 SGHVS, CDR2 FNYEAQ. This chain's CDR3 is CASSSPSYNEQFF. For the CDR3, the DNA is TGTGCCAGCAGCTCCCCTTCTTACAATGAGCAGTTCTTC.

This clone was detected only once. The genes are TRBV18 and TRBJ1-2, with D possibly being TRBD1 (5 bases). Germline V lookup: CDR1 KGHSH, CDR2 LQKENI. The CDR3 extends over 13 amino acids. V lost 0 bases to trimming and J lost 7 bases, with 9 bases between them. The CDR3 is CASSPPRQGGYTF. The CDR3 DNA follows: TGTGCCAGCTCACCACCCAGGCAGGGTGGCTACACCTTC. The full variable domain, with the rest looked up from reference TRBV18 and TRBJ1-2, is NAGVMQNPRHLVRRRGQEARLRCSPMKGHSHVYWYRQLPEEGLKFMVYLQKENIIDESGMPKERFSAEFPKEGPSILRIQQVVRGDSAAYFCASSPPRQGGYTFGSGTRLTVV.

The CDR3 nucleotides read TGTGCCAGTAGTATAGGAGGGACTAGCGGGGGGGCTGAGACCCAGTACTTC. As protein: CASSIGGTSGGAETQYF. The genes are TRBV19 and TRBJ2-5, with 16 bases matching TRBD2. Germline lookup yields CDR1 LNHDA and CDR2 SQIVND (reference sequence). With 1 base clipped from V and 5 bases from J, the junction kept 4 bases outside the gene matches. The CDR3 sequence is 17 residues long.

This clone was seen only a few times. The chain joins TRBV9 to TRBJ1-4; TRBD1 might be the D (5 bases). V was shortened by 3 bases and J by 0 bases, with 9 bases between the two germline ends. Germline V gene lookup returns CDR1 SGDLS and CDR2 YYNGEE. The CDR3 contains 15 residues. The CDR3: CASSERGATNEKLFF. In DNA, the CDR3 is TGTGCCAGCAGCGAGAGGGGCGCAACTAATGAAAAACTGTTTTTT.

The chain carries TRBV19 and TRBJ2-3, with 11 bases matching TRBD2. Germline CDR1 LNHDA, CDR2 SQIVND (reference sequence). CDR3 length equals 16 residues. J was trimmed by 2 bases and V by 4 bases; bases with no gene match: 5. The CDR3 loop is CASSTGLAAHTDTQYF. The CDR3 region has the DNA TGTGCCAGTAGTACGGGACTAGCGGCCCACACAGATACGCAGTATTTT.

CDR3 in DNA: TGTGCCAGCAGTTTTGGGGGGGGCCGCACCGGGGAGCTGTTTTTT. Its protein product is CASSFGGGRTGELFF. The chain joins TRBV25-1 to TRBJ2-2; D is perhaps TRBD2 (7 bases). Germline V gene sequence: CDR1 MGHDK, CDR2 SYGVNS. Trimming took off 5 bases at V and 4 bases at J, with 14 bases between the two ends. There are 15 residues in the CDR3.

V usage is TRBV6-6 and J usage is TRBJ1-5; 9 bases agree with TRBD1. CDR1 and CDR2 (germline): MNHNY, SVGAGI (reference sequence). CDR3 length: 14 residues. Trimming cost V 6 bases and J 4 bases; bases outside gene matches: 4. The CDR3 coding sequence is TGTGCCAGCAGCCGGGACAGGGATAATCAGCCCCAGCATTTT. Protein: CASSRDRDNQPQHF.

The rearrangement uses TRBV5-6 and TRBJ1-3, with 8 nucleotides matching TRBD1. This CDR3 is 13 amino acids long. Losses at the gene ends were 4 bases for V and 7 bases for J; bases not matched to a gene: 4. Germline V lookup: CDR1 SGHDT, CDR2 YYEEEE. CDR3 nucleotides: TGTGCCAGCAGCCAAAACAGGGGGAACACCATATATTTT. As protein: CASSQNRGNTIYF. Looking up the rest from reference TRBV5-6 and TRBJ1-3 gives the full variable domain: DAGVTQSPTHLIKTRGQQVTLRCSPKSGHDTVSWYQQALGQGPQFIFQYYEEEERQRGNFPDRFSGHQFPNYSSELNVNALLLGDSALYLCASSQNRGNTIYFGEGSWLTVV.

The J gene is TRBJ1-3, the V gene TRBV28; 7 nucleotides align to TRBD1. The CDR3 has 15 amino acids. J gave up 5 bases and V 6 bases, and 10 bases lay outside the gene matches. The V gene's germline CDR1 is MDHEN and CDR2 SYDVKM. DNA for the CDR3: TGTGCCAGCAGCCCAGGAGGGGGCCGAAGAAACACCATATATTTT. Protein product: CASSPGGGRRNTIYF.

This chain connects TRBV19 to TRBJ1-2; TRBD1 might be the D (6 bases). The CDR3 runs to 14 residues. Looked up from germline, CDR1 is LNHDA and CDR2 is SQIVND (reference sequence). Deletions cut 5 bases from V and 7 bases from J, with 17 bases between. The CDR3 here is CASSGGPGVAGYTF. Written as DNA, the CDR3 is TGTGCCAGTAGTGGCGGCCCAGGGGTCGCTGGCTACACCTTC. Combining the CDR3 with reference TRBV19 and TRBJ1-2 gives the whole variable domain DGGITQSPKYLFRKEGQNVTLSCEQNLNHDAMYWYRQDPGQGLRLIYYSQIVNDFQKGDIAEGYSVSREKKESFPLTVTSAQKNPTAFYLCASSGGPGVAGYTFGSGTRLTVV.

The rearrangement links TRBV19 to TRBJ2-7, with D perhaps matching TRBD1 or TRBD2 (5 bases each). V shed 5 bases and J shed 5 bases, with 13 bases lying between them. The CDR3 totals 13 residues. Germline V gene data show CDR1 as LNHDA and CDR2 as SQIVND (reference sequence). The CDR3 sequence: CASSWPGSHEQYF. Here the CDR3 DNA reads TGTGCCAGTAGTTGGCCAGGGAGTCACGAGCAGTACTTC.